The TCR beta chain under discussion was sequenced for a study of blood T cell repertoires in COVID-19. Study at large: Acute and convalescent COVID-19 samples came from the United States, Italy and Spain. From T cells, B-cell-depleted T cells, or PBMCs came the material, which was cDNA or gDNA.

TCRdb's table, derived via immunoSEQ multiplex PCR, lists solely in-frame clones and lacks some. Here the sample spans around 130,000 clones, 75% to 90% being singletons. J was trimmed by 7 bases and V by 0 bases; bases with no gene match: 4. CDR3 length: 15 amino acids. From germline, CDR1 is SGHTA and CDR2 FQGNSA. This chain connects TRBV7-2 to TRBJ2-5, with 11 bases fitting TRBD2. The specimen was peripheral blood. This TCR derives from a man in his forties with acute or convalescent COVID-19. CDR3 amino acids: CASSLASGGAGTQYF. The CDR3 DNA is TGTGCCAGCAGCTTAGCTAGCGGGGGGGCTGGGACCCAGTACTTC.